The clone carrying this T cell receptor beta chain was found many times. As yet, its antigen is unknown. The CDR3 loop spans 15 amino acids. Germline V gene lookup returns CDR1 SGHRS and CDR2 YFSETQ. V was shortened by 0 bases and J by 4 bases, with 13 bases between the two germline ends. This sample was included in a study of CD8 T cells in ankylosing spondylitis. TCRdb redid the calling of the 5' RACE reads with MiXCR, one entry per CDR3 protein. In the table there are roughly 120,000 distinct CDR3 sequences, over 6.5% of which are singletons. Study-level findings and limits: Reactive arthritis synovial fluid and blood were previously reported to contain some motif variants.

The chain uses TRBV5-1 and TRBJ1-1; no reliable D call. This clonotype was obtained from a male donor with ankylosing spondylitis or in good health (not recorded which). The sample taken for sequencing was blood, either unsorted or a sorted T cell fraction (not recorded which). CDR3 region: CASSLASGMGTEAFF. CDR3 DNA sequence: TGCGCCAGCAGCTTGGCCTCGGGGATGGGCACTGAAGCTTTCTTT.